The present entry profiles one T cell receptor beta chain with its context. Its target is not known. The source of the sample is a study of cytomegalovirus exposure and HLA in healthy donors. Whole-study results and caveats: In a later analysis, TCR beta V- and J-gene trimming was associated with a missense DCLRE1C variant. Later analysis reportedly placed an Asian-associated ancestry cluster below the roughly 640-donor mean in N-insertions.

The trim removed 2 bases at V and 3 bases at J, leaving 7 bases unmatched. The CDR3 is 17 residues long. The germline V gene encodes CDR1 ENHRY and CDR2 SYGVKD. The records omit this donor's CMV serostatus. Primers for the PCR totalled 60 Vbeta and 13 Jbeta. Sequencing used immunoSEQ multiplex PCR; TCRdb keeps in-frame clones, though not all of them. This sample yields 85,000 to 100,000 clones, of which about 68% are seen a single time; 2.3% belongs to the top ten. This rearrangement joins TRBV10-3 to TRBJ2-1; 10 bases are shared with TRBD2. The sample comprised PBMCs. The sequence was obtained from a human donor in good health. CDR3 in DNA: TGTGCCATCAGTGAGGCCCTGGCTAGCGGGGGCTACAATGAGCAGTTCTTC. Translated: CAISEALASGGYNEQFF.